The 29 T cell receptor beta chains given below trace back to one sample, sequenced in a study of T cells in Graves' hyperthyroidism and ophthalmopathy. The CDR3 regions of TCR beta were amplified from RNA transcripts. A first-round RT-PCR of the TCR CDR3 used the HTBI primer set. A single record per CDR3 protein comes from TCRdb applying MiXCR to the multiplex PCR reads. The repertoire includes over 650,000 distinct CDR3 sequences, around 17% of them detected once, and roughly 8% sits in the top ten. Sequencing was performed on blood. These TCRs come from a young man with Graves' hyperthyroidism.

This clonotype was seen at least ten times. The chain recombines TRBV28 with TRBJ1-2; maybe TRBD1 (5 bases). Germline V gene data show CDR1 as MDHEN and CDR2 as SYDVKM. Trimming shortened V by 2 bases and J by 1 base, and 29 bases separated the two germline ends. This CDR3 has 21 residues. CDR3 sequence: CASSLKPHGGARLPYNYGYTF. Here the CDR3 DNA reads TGTGCCAGCAGTTTAAAACCCCACGGGGGAGCACGACTCCCCTATAACTATGGCTACACCTTC.

This clonotype was seen at least ten times. The chain joins TRBV3-1 to TRBJ2-7, with D unclear. CDR1 is LGHDT, CDR2 YNNKEL, per germline (reference sequence). Deletions cut 0 bases from V and 5 bases from J, with 5 bases between. The CDR3 contains 12 residues. CDR3 loop: CASSQDFDEQYF. The CDR3 DNA sequence: TGTGCCAGCAGCCAAGATTTCGACGAGCAGTACTTC.

This clonotype was recorded at least ten times. V is TRBV7-2 and J is TRBJ2-1, with 14 bases lining up with TRBD2. This CDR3 is built from 15 residues. The V gene end was trimmed by 4 bases and the J gene end by 7 bases; junction bases not matched to a gene: 3. Germline CDR1 and CDR2: SGHTA and FQGNSA. The CDR3 DNA reads TGTGCCAGCAGCTCGACTAGCGGGAGGGATAATGAGCAGTTCTTC. It specifies CASSSTSGRDNEQFF.

Ten or more counts support this clonotype. V gene TRBV6-2 or TRBV6-3 combines with J gene TRBJ2-1; D is undetermined. The V gene's germline CDR1 is MNHEY and CDR2 SVGEGT. The CDR3 extends over 12 amino acids. Trimming cost V 0 bases and J 9 bases, with 6 bases left between them. CDR3 residues: CASSYSPGEQFF. Written as DNA, the CDR3 is TGTGCCAGCAGTTACTCACCTGGTGAGCAGTTCTTC.

The rearrangement uses TRBV7-9 and TRBJ2-4, with a tentative D call TRBD2 (6 bases). This CDR3 is 16 amino acids long. Deletions cut 5 bases from V and 8 bases from J, with 22 bases between. Germline loops: CDR1 SEHNR, CDR2 FQNEAQ (reference sequence). In DNA form, the CDR3 reads TGTGCCAGCAGCACCCTGGGCCTACCGTCGGGGGACATTCAGTACTTC. Translation gives CASSTLGLPSGDIQYF.

The gene calls are TRBV7-3 and TRBJ2-5, with D possibly TRBD1 on 6 matching bases. CDR3 length: 11 amino acids. The V end lost 5 bases, the J end lost 12 bases, and 13 bases lay between the germline ends. Germline lookup yields CDR1 SGHTA and CDR2 FQGTGA. In DNA, the CDR3 is TGTGCCAGCAGCGTTGAGGGACATGAGTACTTC. Its translation: CASSVEGHEYF.

This clonotype showed up just a few times. The J gene is TRBJ2-1, the V gene TRBV25-1; D not resolved. The length of the CDR3 is 11 residues. V lost 3 bases and J 9 bases, leaving 6 bases between the germline ends. Germline V lookup: CDR1 MGHDK, CDR2 SYGVNS. CDR3: CASSDLPEQFF. In DNA, the CDR3 is TGTGCCAGCAGTGATCTGCCTGAGCAGTTCTTC.

This clonotype was found many times. The chain is built from TRBV7-8 and TRBJ2-7, with 12 bases identical to TRBD2. The CDR3 has 19 amino acids. V lost 5 bases and J lost 0; bases outside the gene matches: 14. CDR1 and CDR2 (germline): SGHVS, FQNEAQ. The CDR3 sequence: CASSTPGLAGPEGSYEQYF. DNA of the CDR3: TGTGCCAGCAGCACACCGGGACTAGCGGGCCCGGAGGGCTCCTACGAGCAGTACTTC.

This clonotype has just a few counts. CDR3 loop: CASSFGGAYGYTF. CDR3 DNA: TGTGCCAGCAGTTTCGGCGGTGCCTATGGCTACACCTTC. V usage is TRBV27 and J usage is TRBJ1-2; D gene ambiguous. Germline CDR1 is MNHEY and CDR2 is SMNVEV (reference sequence). V was trimmed by 3 bases and J by 4 bases, leaving 9 bases between them. The length of the CDR3 is 13 residues.

There are many counts of this clonotype. This rearrangement joins TRBV12-3 or TRBV12-4 to TRBJ1-1; D unclear. The CDR3 has 14 amino acids. The germline V and J ends were trimmed by 2 bases and 1 base, with 8 bases remaining between them. The CDR3 is CASSLSPANTEAFF. The CDR3 region has the DNA TGTGCCAGCAGTTTAAGTCCAGCGAACACTGAAGCTTTCTTT.

This clonotype was seen many times. This chain uses TRBV11-1 with TRBJ2-2; perhaps TRBD1 as D (5 bases). V lost 3 bases and J lost 5, with 10 bases in between. Germline CDR1 reads SGHAT; CDR2 reads FQDESV (reference sequence). The CDR3 length is 14 residues. The chain's CDR3 is CASSFRARTGELFF. The DNA for the CDR3 is TGTGCCAGCAGCTTCAGGGCCCGGACCGGGGAGCTGTTTTTT.

This clonotype was seen many times. The CDR3 is CASSAHIDREKLFF. The CDR3 region has the DNA TGTGCCAGCAGTGCCCATATTGATAGGGAAAAACTGTTTTTT. The chain carries TRBV12-3 or TRBV12-4 and TRBJ1-4; no clear D gene. Trimming pared 5 bases from V and 8 bases from J, leaving 15 bases between. The CDR3 runs to 14 residues.

Many counts were recorded for this clonotype. The chain is built from TRBV6-5 and TRBJ2-7, with D possibly TRBD2 on 5 matching bases. This CDR3 is built from 15 residues. In germline, CDR1 is MNHEY, CDR2 SVGAGI. The V end lost 1 base, the J end lost 0 bases, and 10 bases lay between the germline ends. The CDR3 spells CASSYFHRGSYEQYF. The CDR3 region has the DNA TGTGCCAGCAGTTACTTCCACCGGGGCTCCTACGAGCAGTACTTC.

This clonotype was picked up a small number of times. This sequence joins TRBV28 and TRBJ2-3, with 8 bases aligning to TRBD1. CDR1 MDHEN and CDR2 SYDVKM come from the germline V gene. With 8 bases clipped from V and 5 bases from J, the junction kept 18 bases outside the gene matches. The CDR3 loop spans 17 amino acids. CDR3 nucleotides: TGTGCCAGCGAATCCGGGACAGGTGCAATGTCGAGAGATACGCAGTATTTT. Translated: CASESGTGAMSRDTQYF.

This clonotype was seen at least ten times. The chain employs TRBV20-1 and TRBJ2-5, with D possibly TRBD1 on 6 matching bases. The CDR3 totals 12 residues. The germline CDR1 and CDR2 sequences are DFQATT and SNEGSKA (reference sequence). V was clipped by 3 bases and J by 7 bases, with 12 bases between them. DNA of the CDR3: TGCAGTGCTAGGTGGACAGAGGGGACCCAGTACTTC. Residues: CSARWTEGTQYF.

This clonotype was counted many times. The genes are TRBV28 and TRBJ2-1; D unresolved. The germline CDR1 and CDR2 sequences are MDHEN and SYDVKM. Trimming pared 2 bases from V and 6 bases from J, leaving 11 bases between. CDR3 length: 14 residues. In nucleotides, the CDR3 is TGTGCCAGCAGTTTACCGCCCCAGGTCAATGAGCAGTTCTTC. It codes for CASSLPPQVNEQFF.

This clonotype was picked up many times. The genes are TRBV28 and TRBJ2-3, with D perhaps TRBD1 or TRBD2 (5 bases each). The CDR3 runs to 15 residues. The germline gives CDR1 MDHEN, CDR2 SYDVKM. V gave up 7 bases and J gave up 2 bases, with 16 bases separating them. The CDR3 here is CASMGEALNTDTQYF. DNA for the CDR3: TGTGCCAGCATGGGGGAAGCCCTTAACACAGATACGCAGTATTTT.

This clonotype was observed many times. The chain employs TRBV18 and TRBJ2-3; D gene ambiguous. The germline V gene has CDR1 KGHSH and CDR2 LQKENI. This CDR3 is built from 13 residues. Deletions cut 4 bases from V and 3 bases from J, with 8 bases between. The CDR3 loop is CASSRAATDTQYF. CDR3 bases: TGTGCCAGCTCACGGGCAGCAACAGATACGCAGTATTTT.

This clonotype was seen ten or more times. The V and J genes are TRBV15 and TRBJ2-7; 8 bases map to TRBD2. V lost 1 base to trimming and J lost 3 bases; unmatched junction nucleotides: 8. The CDR3 is 16 amino acids. CDR1 and CDR2 from the germline V gene are LNHNV and YYDKDF (reference sequence). The CDR3 is CATSRAAAGTSYEQYF. The CDR3 nucleotides are TGTGCCACCAGCAGAGCAGCGGCCGGGACTAGCTACGAGCAGTACTTC.

There are a few counts of this clonotype. The chain uses TRBV12-3 or TRBV12-4 and TRBJ2-3; TRBD1 matches at 7 bases. The CDR3 spans 16 residues. V gave up 1 base and J gave up 5 bases; unmatched junction bases: 9. The CDR3 region is CASSLETGSFGDTQYF. DNA of the CDR3: TGTGCCAGCAGTTTAGAGACAGGGAGTTTTGGAGATACGCAGTATTTT.

This clonotype was seen many times. The CDR3, as DNA: TGCGCCAGCAGCTTGGGTAGCGGGAGAATCTATGAGCAGTTCTTC. It translates to CASSLGSGRIYEQFF. The chain joins TRBV5-1 to TRBJ2-1; 9 bases fit TRBD2. The CDR3 is 15 amino acids. With 0 bases clipped from V and 8 bases from J, the junction kept 6 bases outside the gene matches. Per the germline V gene, CDR1 is SGHRS and CDR2 is YFSETQ.

This clonotype was counted at least ten times. The chain carries TRBV10-3 and TRBJ2-1; the match to TRBD2 covers 7 bases. This CDR3 region has 17 residues. Germline loops: CDR1 ENHRY, CDR2 SYGVKD. V was clipped by 2 bases and J by 5 bases; unmatched bases: 12. CDR3 DNA: TGTGCCATCAGTGAGGATCGGCGGGAGTTAGGTAACAATGAGCAGTTCTTC. As protein: CAISEDRRELGNNEQFF.

This clonotype was recorded at least ten times. V is TRBV20-1 and J is TRBJ2-3; the D call may be TRBD1 or TRBD2 (5 bases each). V lost 6 bases, J lost 3 bases, and 16 bases lay in between. Germline values: CDR1 DFQATT, CDR2 SNEGSKA (reference sequence). The CDR3 length is 14 residues. Here the CDR3 reads CSARGAVWTDTQYF. The CDR3 nucleotides read TGCAGTGCCCGAGGGGCAGTTTGGACAGATACGCAGTATTTT.

This clonotype has a handful of counts. The chain joins TRBV12-5 to TRBJ2-6; D is uncertain. Trimming stripped 1 base from V and 0 bases from J, with 7 bases between. The CDR3 totals 16 residues. Germline loops: CDR1 LGHNT, CDR2 FRNRAP. The CDR3 sequence: CASGLDPFSGANVLTF. DNA of the CDR3: TGTGCTAGTGGTTTGGACCCGTTCTCTGGGGCCAACGTCCTGACTTTC.

This clonotype has a count of ten or more. The chain carries TRBV6-2 or TRBV6-3 and TRBJ2-7; TRBD1 matches 7 bases. The CDR3 is made up of 20 amino acids. V lost 0 bases to trimming and J lost 0 bases; unmatched junction nucleotides: 17. Germline CDR1 and CDR2: MNHEY and SVGEGT. CDR3 loop: CASSYSLLLVRDRVSYEQYF. In nucleotides, the CDR3 is TGTGCCAGCAGTTACTCCCTTTTATTGGTTCGGGACAGAGTCTCCTACGAGCAGTACTTC.

This clonotype was detected only a few times. The chain combines TRBV10-3 with TRBJ1-1, with D tentatively TRBD1 (6 bases). Germline V gene lookup returns CDR1 ENHRY and CDR2 SYGVKD. This CDR3 has 14 residues. V dropped 11 bases and J dropped 2 bases, with 18 bases sitting between them. CDR3 sequence reads: CASNSGTQNTEAFF. CDR3 bases: TGTGCCTCAAACTCCGGGACACAAAACACTGAAGCTTTCTTT.

This chain joins TRBV6-5 and TRBJ2-1, with unresolved D. The germline V and J ends were trimmed by 2 bases and 10 bases, with 6 bases remaining between them. CDR1 and CDR2 from the germline V gene are MNHEY and SVGAGI. The CDR3 is 11 residues long. CDR3: CASSYGEEQFF. In DNA form, the CDR3 reads TGTGCCAGCAGTTACGGAGAGGAGCAGTTCTTC.

With regard to this clonotype: One end of the junction is discordant with germline, which a read error may explain. The chain carries TRBV28 and TRBJ1-1, with D unresolved. Germline values: CDR1 MDHEN, CDR2 SYDVKM. The CDR3 spans 13 residues. The CDR3 DNA reads as TGTACCAGCAACCCGGGTTATTCCACTGAAGCTTTCTTT. It translates to CTSNPGYSTEAFF.

The sample holds many counts of this clonotype. The chain combines TRBV9 with TRBJ1-2; D is unclear. Looked up from germline, CDR1 is SGDLS and CDR2 is YYNGEE. The CDR3 length is 13 residues. Trimming removed 1 base at V and 8 bases at J, with 12 bases between. CDR3 region: CASSVSSRRGYTF. CDR3 coding DNA: TGTGCCAGCAGCGTATCATCCCGGCGGGGCTACACCTTC.